This T cell receptor beta chain emerged from a study of tumor-infiltrating lymphocytes in primary liver carcinoma. Notes on the study in general: The 250 largest clones made up significantly more of tumor than blood repertoires (p = 0.039).

The germline CDR1 and CDR2 sequences are SNHLY and FYNNEI. This CDR3 comprises 14 residues. Production of TCR beta cDNA used approximately 480 ng total RNA together with a constant-region primer. Researchers made the TCR beta libraries by running three nested multiplex PCR rounds with slightly modified ARM-PCR. Two initial PCR rounds of roughly 10 cycles each paired TRBV1-TRBV30 forward primers with a C-beta reverse primer. TCRdb recomputed calls from the multiplex PCR reads with MiXCR, one row per CDR3 protein. Altogether 50,000 to 70,000 distinct CDR3 sequences are present, 60% to 85% being singletons, with the ten largest covering roughly three fifths. For each extraction, RNA and DNA were obtained together from around 18-30 mg of unsorted bulk tissue. Comments on this clonotype: What it recognizes is unknown. Mismatch with germline at one junction end may stem from a read error.

The sample comprised liver tumor tissue from sampling region 2. Subset described: tumor region T2, inferior pole. This TCR was recovered from a man aged 35 to 55 with primary liver carcinoma and hepatitis B virus infection. The V call is TRBV2, the J call TRBJ2-2; perhaps TRBD1 as D (6 bases). The CDR3 loop reads CVSGQQGNTGELFF. The CDR3 bases are TGTGTCAGCGGCCAACAGGGCAACACCGGGGAGCTGTTTTTT.